The next 24 T cell receptor beta chains were all read from a single sample in a study of T cells after somatic rescue of genetic block. Assay used: immunoSEQ multiplex PCR; TCRdb lists only in-frame clones, some missing. The sample records roughly 110,000 clones, about 89% being singletons. The sample taken for sequencing was peripheral blood mononuclear cells (PBMCs). The receptor source for this set is a woman aged 18 to 35.

The V call is TRBV6-6, the J call TRBJ1-1; no clear D. V lost 4 bases and J 6 bases, leaving 15 bases between the germline ends. The germline V gene has CDR1 MNHNY and CDR2 SVGAGI (reference sequence). CDR3 size: 14 residues. This CDR3 is CASSSLRAGAEAFF. The CDR3 nucleotides read TGTGCCAGCAGTTCCCTCCGGGCGGGAGCTGAAGCTTTCTTT.

V usage is TRBV18 and J usage is TRBJ2-3; 8 nucleotides line up with TRBD2. Looked up from germline, CDR1 is KGHSH and CDR2 is LQKENI. The V gene end was trimmed by 4 bases and the J gene end by 2 bases; junction bases not matched to a gene: 8. This CDR3 comprises 16 residues. Written as DNA, the CDR3 is TGTGCCAGCTCACTTGGAAGCGGGGGTCTCACAGATACGCAGTATTTT. The encoded protein is CASSLGSGGLTDTQYF. The full variable domain, with the rest looked up from reference TRBV18 and TRBJ2-3, is NAGVMQNPRHLVRRRGQEARLRCSPMKGHSHVYWYRQLPEEGLKFMVYLQKENIIDESGMPKERFSAEFPKEGPSILRIQQVVRGDSAAYFCASSLGSGGLTDTQYFGPGTRLTVL.

The chain carries TRBV28 and TRBJ1-3; 7 nucleotides agree with TRBD1. J lost 0 bases, V lost 5 bases, and 4 bases had no gene match. The CDR3 covers 15 residues. Germline CDR1 is MDHEN and CDR2 is SYDVKM. The CDR3 here is CASSLGQLSGNTIYF. DNA for the CDR3: TGTGCCAGCAGTCTGGGACAGCTCTCTGGAAACACCATATATTTT.

As DNA, the CDR3 is TGCGCCAGCAGCCAGGGTAGCGGGGGGGCCGTAAATGAGCAGTTCTTC. Protein product: CASSQGSGGAVNEQFF. The chain recombines TRBV4-3 with TRBJ2-1; 11 bases line up with TRBD2. In germline, CDR1 is LGHNA, CDR2 YSLEER. The CDR3 runs to 16 residues. V lost 3 bases and J lost 7; bases outside the gene matches: 8.

The chain combines TRBV2 with TRBJ2-3; 7 positions agree with TRBD1. Germline CDR1 is SNHLY and CDR2 is FYNNEI. The CDR3 has 16 amino acids. V shed 7 bases, J shed 1 base, and the junction held 11 bases outside the gene matches. For the CDR3, the DNA is TGTGCCAGCATCGAACTGGGGCAGGGGGGCACAGATACGCAGTATTTT. Translating gives CASIELGQGGTDTQYF.

The chain recombines TRBV19 with TRBJ1-3; possible D gene TRBD1, 6 bases. The germline V and J ends were trimmed by 9 bases and 0 bases, with 12 bases remaining between them. The length of the CDR3 is 14 residues. Germline CDR1 LNHDA, CDR2 SQIVND (reference sequence). CDR3 sequence reads: CASARGVSGNTIYF. In nucleotides, the CDR3 is TGTGCCAGCGCTAGGGGGGTCTCTGGAAACACCATATATTTT.

The rearrangement joins TRBV5-5 to TRBJ2-3; D is possibly TRBD2 (5 bases). The CDR3 runs to 14 residues. Germline CDR1 and CDR2: SGHKS and YYEKEE (reference sequence). V was clipped by 6 bases and J by 8 bases, with 19 bases between them. CDR3 residues: CASNLRVEGGTQYF. In nucleotides, the CDR3 is TGTGCCAGCAACCTAAGGGTAGAGGGCGGTACGCAGTATTTT.

The J gene is TRBJ1-2, the V gene TRBV30, with D unclear. Trimming shortened V by 2 bases and J by 2 bases, and 6 bases separated the two germline ends. The CDR3 loop spans 12 amino acids. Germline CDR1 reads GTSNPN; CDR2 reads SVGIG (reference sequence). CDR3 protein: CAWSSSNYGYTF. The CDR3 DNA reads TGTGCCTGGAGTTCCAGCAACTATGGCTACACCTTC.

As regards this clone: The sample contains more than one DNA sequence encoding this CDR3. J is TRBJ1-1 and V is TRBV7-3; D ambiguous. Germline V gene sequence: CDR1 SGHTA, CDR2 FQGTGA. Trimming took off 0 bases at V and 1 base at J, with 3 bases between the two ends. The CDR3 is made up of 13 amino acids. In DNA form, the CDR3 reads TGTGCCAGCAGCTTAACCCAGAACACTGAAGCTTTCTTT. Protein: CASSLTQNTEAFF.

In regard to this clone: The germline gene is not matched at one end of the junction; a read error may be the cause. The chain combines TRBV4-1 with TRBJ1-5; D ambiguous. The CDR3 loop spans 13 amino acids. Germline V gene sequence: CDR1 MGHRA, CDR2 YSYEKL. CDR3 bases: TGCGCCAGCAGCCAAGTCTTCCCGGAGACGTGTATTTTT. Protein sequence: CASSQVFPETCIF.

The chain recombines TRBV11-3 with TRBJ1-1, with a possible D match to TRBD1 (5 bases). The CDR3 consists of 14 residues. V lost 2 bases to trimming and J lost 2 bases, with 9 bases between them. CDR1 SGHNT and CDR2 YENEEA come from the germline V gene. CDR3 coding DNA: TGTGCCAGCAGCTTAAGCGACAGAAACACTGAAGCTTTCTTT. It translates to CASSLSDRNTEAFF.

This clone came up once. The chain joins TRBV27 to TRBJ1-2; D unresolved. Germline CDR1 is MNHEY and CDR2 is SMNVEV (reference sequence). This CDR3 comprises 14 residues. Trimming left V 7 bases short and J 1 base short, with 13 bases between. The CDR3, as DNA: TGTGCCAGCACCCCACACCTCCGTAACTATGGCTACACCTTC. Translating gives CASTPHLRNYGYTF.

The chain links TRBV7-8 to TRBJ2-2; D not certain. The CDR3 covers 15 residues. Germline lookup yields CDR1 SGHVS and CDR2 FQNEAQ. Deletions cut 5 bases from V and 3 bases from J, with 13 bases between. CDR3 amino acids: CASSPGPRDTGELFF. CDR3 sequence (DNA): TGTGCCAGCAGCCCGGGCCCTCGGGACACCGGGGAGCTGTTTTTT.

This chain's CDR3 is CAWSVGARTNYGYTF. The CDR3, as DNA: TGTGCCTGGAGTGTAGGGGCCAGGACTAACTATGGCTACACCTTC. This chain uses TRBV30 with TRBJ1-2, with a tentative D call TRBD1 (5 bases). CDR1 and CDR2 (germline): GTSNPN, SVGIG (reference sequence). Trimming shortened V by 0 bases and J by 0 bases, and 11 bases separated the two germline ends. The CDR3 extends over 15 amino acids.

The rearrangement uses TRBV9 and TRBJ1-1; D uncertain. V lost 4 bases, J lost 8 bases, and 12 bases lay in between. In germline, CDR1 is SGDLS, CDR2 YYNGEE. The CDR3 runs to 12 residues. For the CDR3, the DNA is TGTGCCAGCAGCTCTAAGACGGCGGAAGCTTTCTTT. As protein: CASSSKTAEAFF.

This clone was counted between two and nine times. V usage is TRBV28 and J usage is TRBJ1-2, with D hard to call. The germline V and J ends were trimmed by 2 bases and 4 bases, with 8 bases remaining between them. The CDR3 totals 13 residues. CDR1 and CDR2 from the germline V gene are MDHEN and SYDVKM. CDR3 DNA: TGTGCCAGCAGTTTAGTAGGAGTCTATGGCTACACCTTC. Its translation: CASSLVGVYGYTF.

The rearrangement links TRBV7-9 to TRBJ1-5; D possibly corresponds to TRBD1 (5 bases). Looked up from germline, CDR1 is SEHNR and CDR2 is FQNEAQ (reference sequence). The CDR3 is 13 residues long. Trimming cost V 5 bases and J 4 bases, with 9 bases left between them. CDR3 in DNA: TGTGCCAGCAGCCGAGACAGAAATCAGCCCCAGCATTTT. This translates into CASSRDRNQPQHF. Full variable domain (remainder filled in from reference TRBV7-9 and TRBJ1-5): DTGVSQNPRHKITKRGQNVTFRCDPISEHNRLYWYRQTLGQGPEFLTYFQNEAQLEKSRLLSDRFSAERPKGSFSTLEIQRTEQGDSAMYLCASSRDRNQPQHFGDGTRLSIL.

V and J are TRBV5-1 and TRBJ1-1; D is uncertain. V lost 4 bases and J 7 bases, leaving 14 bases between the germline ends. This CDR3 comprises 13 residues. Per the germline V gene, CDR1 is SGHRS and CDR2 is YFSETQ. CDR3 sequence: CASSLSEGFEAFF. The CDR3 DNA follows: TGCGCCAGCAGCCTATCCGAAGGCTTTGAAGCTTTCTTT.

The chain carries TRBV28 and TRBJ2-3, with TRBD2 matching 12 bases. The CDR3 runs to 16 residues. Trimming removed 3 bases from V and 2 bases from J; junction bases left unmatched: 3. The germline CDR1 and CDR2 sequences are MDHEN and SYDVKM. The CDR3, as DNA: TGTGCCAGCAGTTTGACTAGCGGGGGCATCACAGATACGCAGTATTTT. As protein: CASSLTSGGITDTQYF.

The genes are TRBV10-3 and TRBJ2-1, with 14 bases fitting TRBD2. The length of the CDR3 is 16 residues. V gave up 6 bases and J gave up 7 bases; unmatched junction bases: 8. Germline V gene lookup returns CDR1 ENHRY and CDR2 SYGVKD. The CDR3 nucleotides read TGTGCCATCAGAGCTCCGGGACTAGCGGGGGTAAATGAGCAGTTCTTC. The encoded protein is CAIRAPGLAGVNEQFF.

The chain has TRBV10-3 and TRBJ1-2; 7 bases map to TRBD1. Germline lookup yields CDR1 ENHRY and CDR2 SYGVKD. The length of the CDR3 is 17 residues. After removal of 0 bases from V and 8 bases from J, the junction contained 15 bases not matched to a gene. CDR3 DNA sequence: TGTGCCATCAGTGAGTCCTTGACAGGGAGGCAGGACGGCGGCTACACCTTC. Its protein is CAISESLTGRQDGGYTF.

The chain combines TRBV19 with TRBJ2-3; D is uncertain. This CDR3 is 15 amino acids long. Trimming pared 5 bases from V and 6 bases from J, leaving 18 bases between. The V gene's germline CDR1 is LNHDA and CDR2 SQIVND (reference sequence). CDR3 sequence reads: CASSPGALSYDTQYF. The DNA for the CDR3 is TGTGCCAGTAGTCCCGGTGCCCTGTCGTACGATACGCAGTATTTT.

The chain has TRBV5-4 and TRBJ2-2; 7 positions match TRBD1. With V trimmed by 1 base and J by 3 bases, 6 bases remained unmatched. Per the germline V gene, CDR1 is SGHNT and CDR2 is YYREEE (reference sequence). The CDR3 totals 16 residues. CDR3 in DNA: TGTGCCAGCAGCTTGAAGGCGACAGGGTACACCGGGGAGCTGTTTTTT. Translated: CASSLKATGYTGELFF.

J is TRBJ2-6 and V is TRBV18; D unclear. CDR1 and CDR2 from the germline V gene are KGHSH and LQKENI. CDR3 length equals 15 residues. Trimming took 5 bases from V and 0 from J, leaving 8 bases between them. CDR3 loop: CASSDSSSGANVLTF. The CDR3 DNA sequence: TGTGCCAGCTCAGATTCGAGCTCTGGGGCCAACGTCCTGACTTTC.